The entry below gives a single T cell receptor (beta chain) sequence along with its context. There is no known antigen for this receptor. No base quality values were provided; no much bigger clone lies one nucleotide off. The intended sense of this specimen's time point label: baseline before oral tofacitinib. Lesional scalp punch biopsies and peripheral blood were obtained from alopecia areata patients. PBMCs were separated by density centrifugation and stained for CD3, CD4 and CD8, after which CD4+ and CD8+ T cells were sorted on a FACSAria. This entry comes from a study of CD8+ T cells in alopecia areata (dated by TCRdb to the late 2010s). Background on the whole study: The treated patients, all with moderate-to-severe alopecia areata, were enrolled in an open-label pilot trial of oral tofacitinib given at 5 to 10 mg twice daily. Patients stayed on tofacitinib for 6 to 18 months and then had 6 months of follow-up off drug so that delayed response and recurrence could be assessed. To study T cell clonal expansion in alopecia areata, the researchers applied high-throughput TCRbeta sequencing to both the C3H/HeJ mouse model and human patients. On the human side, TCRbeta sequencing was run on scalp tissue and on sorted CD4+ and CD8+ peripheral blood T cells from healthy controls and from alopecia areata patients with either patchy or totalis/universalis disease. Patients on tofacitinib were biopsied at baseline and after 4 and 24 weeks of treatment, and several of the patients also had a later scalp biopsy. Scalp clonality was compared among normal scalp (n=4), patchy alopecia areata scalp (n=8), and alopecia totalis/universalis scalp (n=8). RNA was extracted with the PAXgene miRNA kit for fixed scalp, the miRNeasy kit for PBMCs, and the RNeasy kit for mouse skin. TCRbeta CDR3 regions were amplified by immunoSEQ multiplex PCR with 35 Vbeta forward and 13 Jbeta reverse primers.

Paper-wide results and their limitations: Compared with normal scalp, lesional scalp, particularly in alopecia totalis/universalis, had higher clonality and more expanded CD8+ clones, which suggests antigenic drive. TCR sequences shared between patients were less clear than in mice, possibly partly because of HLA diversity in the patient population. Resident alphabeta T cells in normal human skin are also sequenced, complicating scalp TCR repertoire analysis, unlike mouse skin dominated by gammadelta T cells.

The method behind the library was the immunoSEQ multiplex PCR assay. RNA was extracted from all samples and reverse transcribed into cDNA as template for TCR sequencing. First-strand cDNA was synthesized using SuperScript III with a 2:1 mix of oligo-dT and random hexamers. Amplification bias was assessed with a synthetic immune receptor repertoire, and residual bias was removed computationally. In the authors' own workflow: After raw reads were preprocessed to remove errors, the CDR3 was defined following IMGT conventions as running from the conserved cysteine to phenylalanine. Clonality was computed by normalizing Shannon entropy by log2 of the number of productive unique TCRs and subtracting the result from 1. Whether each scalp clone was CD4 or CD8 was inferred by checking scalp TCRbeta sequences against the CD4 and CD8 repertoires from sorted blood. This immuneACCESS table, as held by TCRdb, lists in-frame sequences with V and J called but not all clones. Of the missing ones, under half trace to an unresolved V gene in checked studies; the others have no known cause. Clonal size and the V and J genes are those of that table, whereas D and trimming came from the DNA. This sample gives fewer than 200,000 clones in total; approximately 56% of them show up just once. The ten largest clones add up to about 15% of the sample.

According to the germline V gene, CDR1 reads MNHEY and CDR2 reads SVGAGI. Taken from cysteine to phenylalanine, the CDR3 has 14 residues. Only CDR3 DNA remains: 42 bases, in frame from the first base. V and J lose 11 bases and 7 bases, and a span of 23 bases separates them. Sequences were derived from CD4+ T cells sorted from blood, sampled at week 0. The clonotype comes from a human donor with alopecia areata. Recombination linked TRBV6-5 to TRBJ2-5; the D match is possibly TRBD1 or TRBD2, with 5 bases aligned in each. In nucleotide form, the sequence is TGTGCCGTTAATCCCGGGACCCAAATCGGGACCCAGTACTTC. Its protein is CAVNPGTQIGTQYF.